These 5 T cell receptor beta chains originate from one sample sequenced in a study of T cells in Graves' hyperthyroidism and ophthalmopathy. Amplification yielded TCR beta CDR3 regions, with RNA transcripts as the source. The HTBI set primed first-round TCR CDR3 RT-PCR. A single record per CDR3 protein comes from TCRdb applying MiXCR to the multiplex PCR reads. Of 500,000 or so distinct CDR3 sequences listed, about a sixth are singletons. Sequences were obtained from blood. Receptor source: a woman under 30 with Graves' ophthalmopathy.

Comments on this clonotype: Given a much more abundant clone one base away, this may be a read error. The gene calls are TRBV20-1 and TRBJ2-3; 8 nucleotides match TRBD2. The V gene end was trimmed by 5 bases and the J gene end by 2 bases; junction bases not matched to a gene: 9. CDR1 DFQATT and CDR2 SNEGSKA come from the germline V gene (reference sequence). This CDR3 region has 15 residues. CDR3 loop: CSASRAGVLTDTQYF. CDR3 DNA sequence: TGCAGTGCTTCTCGAGCGGGGGTCCTCACAGATACGCAGTATTTT.

This clonotype was found many times. CDR3 residues: CSAAVSGVDVDEQYF. CDR3 nucleotides: TGCAGTGCTGCCGTTAGCGGGGTGGATGTTGACGAGCAGTACTTC. The chain uses TRBV20-1 and TRBJ2-7, with 8 positions matching TRBD2. Germline CDR1 is DFQATT and CDR2 is SNEGSKA (reference sequence). This CDR3 comprises 15 residues. J gave up 5 bases and V 5 bases, and 14 bases lay outside the gene matches.

V is TRBV10-3 and J is TRBJ2-7, with 7 bases that match TRBD2. The CDR3 contains 16 residues. Germline assignment: CDR1 ENHRY and CDR2 SYGVKD. J was trimmed by 2 bases and V by 3 bases; bases with no gene match: 10. The CDR3 spells CAISDPSGGDPYEQYF. The CDR3 bases are TGTGCCATCAGTGATCCTTCGGGGGGAGACCCCTACGAGCAGTACTTC.

The sample holds a few counts of this clonotype. The CDR3 DNA reads TGCAGCGTGGACGGGACAGGGGATATAAACTATGGCTACACCTTC. Protein: CSVDGTGDINYGYTF. The chain links TRBV29-1 to TRBJ1-2, with TRBD1 matching 10 bases. The junction had 9 bases not matched to a gene; V was cut back by 6 bases and J by 2 bases. Germline CDR1 reads SQVTM; CDR2 reads ANQGSEA. This CDR3 region has 15 residues.

This clonotype was counted ten times or more. CDR3 region: CASRDGQGRGARGYTF. CDR3 bases: TGTGCCAGCAGGGACGGACAGGGGAGAGGTGCTCGTGGCTACACCTTC. V usage is TRBV2 and J usage is TRBJ1-2; 9 bases match TRBD1. CDR1 is SNHLY and CDR2 is FYNNEI in the germline V gene. The J segment lost 7 bases and the V segment lost 6 bases, leaving 15 bases of the junction unmatched. This CDR3 region has 16 residues.